This TCR beta chain was identified during a study of blood T cell repertoires in COVID-19. About the study: The United States, Italy and Spain were the sources of the acute and convalescent COVID-19 samples. From T cells, B-cell-depleted T cells, or PBMCs came the material, which was cDNA or gDNA.

Trimming removed 6 bases from V and 0 bases from J, with 11 bases in between. This CDR3 region has 14 residues. Germline CDR1 is SNHLY and CDR2 is FYNNEI. Source study methods: Nucleated cell number was recorded as an estimate derived from reference gene primer amplification. Clones were sequenced by immunoSEQ multiplex PCR, and TCRdb holds only the in-frame ones, with some missing. V and J calls and clone size follow that table, whereas D and trimming were derived from the DNA. The sample consists of about 200,000 clones, about four fifths of them appearing once. This clone came up a few times. Sequenced material: peripheral blood. The chain carries TRBV2 and TRBJ1-1; D perhaps matches TRBD1 (5 bases). This receptor was taken from a woman aged 80 or over with acute or convalescent COVID-19. The CDR3 spells CASRATDMNTEAFF. The CDR3 DNA reads TGTGCCAGCAGGGCGACAGACATGAACACTGAAGCTTTCTTT.